Described below is a single TCR beta chain sequence and its context. Its antigen is currently unknown. The germline gives CDR1 MNHEY, CDR2 SMNVEV (reference sequence). Trimming cost V 1 base and J 7 bases; bases outside gene matches: 16. This CDR3 is 18 amino acids long. This sample is part of a study of beta chain features in type 1 diabetes. Sequencing targeted expressed TCRB transcripts, as all isolated RNA had been reverse transcribed. The protocol was immunoSEQ multiplex PCR, while the TCRdb copy is restricted to in-frame clones and leaves out a portion. The sample lists about 620,000 clones, 15% to 18% occurring once. Findings and caveats of the study: TCRB rearrangement may or may not be influenced by HLA type; here this remained unresolved. Patients' naive, central memory and Treg TCRB repertoires seemed closer to one another than those of healthy donors.

The TCR sequence derives from a man between 18 and 35 years old in good health. Material: naive CD4+ T cells from blood. The chain combines TRBV27 with TRBJ1-1; 9 nucleotides agree with TRBD1. The CDR3: CASSLYALGQGGGGEAFF. The DNA of the CDR3 is TGTGCCAGCAGTTTATATGCTTTGGGACAGGGCGGAGGTGGTGAAGCTTTCTTT.